This T cell receptor beta chain was documented in a study of cytomegalovirus exposure and HLA in healthy donors. Study context: Of the donors genotyped, a few hundred in all, about 76% fell in the Caucasian-associated ancestry cluster. Findings and caveats of the study: Later analysis identified several of the most significant clusters that appeared linked to common viral pathogens.

The PCR used 60 Vbeta and 13 Jbeta primers. Authors' methods: Approximately 86 million unique TCR beta chains, 8.5 million to 14 million shared, were counted in a later analysis. Assay: immunoSEQ multiplex PCR; the TCRdb copy retains only in-frame clones and omits some. For V, J and clone size, that table is used; D and trimming come from the DNA. The sample's table shows tens of thousands of clones. V lost 0 bases and J 1 base, leaving 13 bases between the germline ends. CDR3 size: 16 residues. Germline V gene sequence: CDR1 MGHRA, CDR2 YSYEKL. A word on this clone: The antigen remains undetermined.

The chain uses TRBV4-1 and TRBJ2-7; D unresolved. What was sequenced was PBMCs. This receptor was taken from a woman aged 30 to 39 in good health and CMV-seronegative. In DNA, the CDR3 is TGCGCCAGCAGCCAAGATGAAGAATCGGGTTCCTACGAGCAGTACTTC. Translating gives CASSQDEESGSYEQYF.